Listed below are T cell receptor beta chains from one sample, sequenced in a study of PD-L1 blockade in urothelial cancer. The protocol was immunoSEQ multiplex PCR, while the TCRdb copy is restricted to in-frame clones and leaves out a portion. The sample includes roughly 63,000 clones, roughly four fifths seen only once; the top ten take 5.7%. The sample consisted of PBMCs, taken around atezolizumab (anti-PD-L1) treatment. The origin of the receptors is a man between 65 and 80 years old with urothelial cancer. The CDR3 runs from the conserved cysteine through the conserved F or W. Fields, in order: clone size, D gene, CDR3 length, V gene, J gene, CDR3 protein, CDR3 DNA. A D gene is named only where the DNA matches it firmly. Clone sizes are given selectively: once, few, many, or a class where the clone is expanded.

>-|-|14|TRBV6-1|TRBJ2-5
CASTYEEVTETQYF
TGTGCCAGCACCTACGAGGAGGTAACAGAGACCCAGTACTTC
>-|-|15|TRBV18|TRBJ1-1
CASSRSGELNTEAFF
TGTGCCAGCTCACGTAGCGGGGAACTGAACACTGAAGCTTTCTTT
>-|TRBD2|13|TRBV2|TRBJ2-7
CASTGTSSYEQYF
TGTGCCAGCACCGGGACTAGCTCCTACGAGCAGTACTTC
>-|-|13|TRBV19|TRBJ1-1
CASSIVGDTEAFF
TGTGCCAGTAGTATAGTCGGGGACACTGAAGCTTTCTTT
>few|TRBD1|20|TRBV2|TRBJ2-7
CASSVNRTPRRGTGSYEQYF
TGTGCCAGCAGTGTCAATAGGACCCCGCGTAGAGGGACAGGGAGCTACGAGCAGTACTTC
>-|-|14|TRBV6-5|TRBJ1-6
CASSYGQGNSPLHF
TGTGCCAGCAGTTACGGGCAGGGGAATTCACCCCTCCACTTT
>-|-|12|TRBV7-2|TRBJ2-3
CASSLLVDTQYF
TGTGCCAGCAGCTTACTTGTAGATACGCAGTATTTT
>-|TRBD2|15|TRBV5-1|TRBJ2-1
CASSLELAGVNEQFF
TGCGCCAGCAGCTTGGAACTAGCGGGAGTTAATGAGCAGTTCTTC
>-|-|13|TRBV10-1|TRBJ2-5
CASSGDSQETQYF
TGCGCCAGCAGTGGAGACTCCCAAGAGACCCAGTACTTC
>-|TRBD2|15|TRBV7-2|TRBJ2-3
CASSLGSGSSDTQYF
TGTGCCAGCAGCTTAGGTAGCGGGAGTTCCGATACGCAGTATTTT
>-|-|14|TRBV13|TRBJ1-3
CASSQGRSGNTIYF
TGTGCCAGCAGCCAGGGGCGCTCCGGAAACACCATATATTTT
>-|-|17|TRBV11-3|TRBJ2-1
CASSLEGGLSSYNEQFF
TGTGCCAGCAGCTTAGAGGGGGGACTTAGCTCCTACAATGAGCAGTTCTTC